The clone carrying this T cell receptor beta chain was picked up many times. This CDR3 region has 14 residues. Trimming removed 3 bases from V and 5 bases from J; junction bases left unmatched: 1. This record comes from a study of T-cell reconstitution after alpha-beta-depleted transplantation in children. The library targeted TCRbeta and was prepared with unique molecular identifiers. TCRdb reanalysed the PCR reads using MiXCR and keeps one entry per CDR3 protein. The table lists approximately 390,000 distinct CDR3 sequences, about a tenth of them singletons. V gene TRBV12-3 or TRBV12-4 combines with J gene TRBJ2-1; 10 bases agree with TRBD2. The input for sequencing was PBMCs from the stem cell graft donor, taken from the stem cell graft. This TCR was recovered from a human donor who donated a stem cell graft to a child with acute myeloid leukemia. The CDR3 nucleotides are TGTGCCAGCAGTTTTCTAGCGGGAGACAATGAGCAGTTCTTC. Translating gives CASSFLAGDNEQFF.